This T cell receptor (beta chain) was sequenced for a study of blood T cell repertoires in COVID-19. The authors' processing: Nucleated cell number was recorded as an estimate derived from reference gene primer amplification. Clones were read by immunoSEQ multiplex PCR, and TCRdb kept only the in-frame ones, dropping some. The DNA gave D and trimming, while V, J and clone size come from that table. The sample has about 150,000 clones, over 75% seen once. V lost 6 bases, J lost 1 base, and 13 bases lay in between. CDR1 and CDR2 from the germline V gene are SGHTA and FQGNSA. The CDR3 runs to 15 residues.

The clonotype comes from a man aged 60 to 69 with active or convalescent COVID-19. The sequencing input was peripheral blood. The V call is TRBV7-2, the J call TRBJ1-3; TRBD1 might be the D (5 bases). In DNA form, the CDR3 reads TGTGCCAGCAGGCGGGACCGGGCGTCTGGAAACACCATATATTTT. Protein sequence: CASRRDRASGNTIYF.